The 2 T cell receptor beta chains in this list originate from one sample, sequenced in a study of OX40 agonist ivuxolimab in advanced cancers. Library generation was performed with the immunoSEQ multiplex PCR assay. TCRdb obtained this table from immuneACCESS and retained in-frame rearrangements with V and J assigned. These tables miss some clones; where compared with another copy, unresolved V genes account for less than half of the shortfall, and the remainder is unexplained. The sample table holds around 40,000 clones, of which about 90% were seen once. 0.38% of the sample is held by the ten biggest clonotypes. Specimen: CD4+ or CD8+ T cells sorted from blood, collected in a trial of the OX40 agonist ivuxolimab. The receptors originated from an adult with an advanced solid tumor such as melanoma, head and neck, liver or kidney cancer.

The chain uses TRBV28 and TRBJ2-7, with TRBD2 matching 10 bases. Trimming removed 4 bases from V and 1 base from J; junction bases left unmatched: 7. Germline assignment: CDR1 MDHEN and CDR2 SYDVKM. The CDR3 consists of 16 residues. CDR3 DNA: TGTGCCAGCAGTTCAGCGGGAGGGCCTATATCCTACGAGCAGTACTTC. Its translation is CASSSAGGPISYEQYF.

V usage is TRBV6-4 and J usage is TRBJ2-3; TRBD2 agrees at 11 bases. This CDR3 has 15 amino acids. Trimming cost V 4 bases and J 4 bases; bases outside gene matches: 4. Germline assignment: CDR1 MRHNA and CDR2 SNTAGT. The CDR3 DNA follows: TGTGCCAGCAGTGTAGCGGGAGGGATCGCAGATACGCAGTATTTT. Translation gives CASSVAGGIADTQYF.